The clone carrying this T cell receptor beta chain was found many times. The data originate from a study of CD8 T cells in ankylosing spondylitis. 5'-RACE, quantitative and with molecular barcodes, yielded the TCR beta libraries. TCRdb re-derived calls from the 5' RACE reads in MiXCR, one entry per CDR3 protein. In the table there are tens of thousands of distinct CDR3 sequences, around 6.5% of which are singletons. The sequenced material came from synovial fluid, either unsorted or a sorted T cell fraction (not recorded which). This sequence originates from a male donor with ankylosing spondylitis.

CDR3: CSVDSGTGGPYEQYF. DNA for the CDR3: TGCAGCGTTGACTCCGGGACAGGTGGTCCCTACGAGCAGTACTTC. This rearrangement joins TRBV29-1 to TRBJ2-7; TRBD1 matches 8 bases. Trimming took 3 bases from V and 2 from J; bases not matched to a gene: 9. Germline V CDR1 and CDR2: SQVTM, ANQGSEA. There are 15 residues in the CDR3.